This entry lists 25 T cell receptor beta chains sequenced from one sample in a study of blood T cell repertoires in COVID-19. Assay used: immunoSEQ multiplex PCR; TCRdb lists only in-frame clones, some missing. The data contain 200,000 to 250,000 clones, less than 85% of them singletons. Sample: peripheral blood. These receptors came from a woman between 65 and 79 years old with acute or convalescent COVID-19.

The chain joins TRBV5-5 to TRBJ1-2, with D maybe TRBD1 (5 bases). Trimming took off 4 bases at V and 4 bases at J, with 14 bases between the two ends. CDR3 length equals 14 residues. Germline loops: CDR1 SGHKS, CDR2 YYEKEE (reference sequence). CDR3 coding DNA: TGTGCCAGCAGCCCGGTGCAGGGAATCTATGGCTACACCTTC. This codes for CASSPVQGIYGYTF.

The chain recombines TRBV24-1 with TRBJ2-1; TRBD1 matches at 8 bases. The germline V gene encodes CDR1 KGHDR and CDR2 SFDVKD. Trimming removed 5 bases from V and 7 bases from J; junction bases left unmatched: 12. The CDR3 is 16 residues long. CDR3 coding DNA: TGTGCCACCAGTGCCCCCGGACAGGGAAGGGAGAATGAGCAGTTCTTC. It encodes CATSAPGQGRENEQFF.

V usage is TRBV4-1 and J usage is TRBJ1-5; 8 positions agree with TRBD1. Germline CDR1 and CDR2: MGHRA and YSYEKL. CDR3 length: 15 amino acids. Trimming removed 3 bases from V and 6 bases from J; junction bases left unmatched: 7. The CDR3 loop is CASSHGAQGAQPQHF. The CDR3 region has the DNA TGCGCCAGCAGCCATGGCGCTCAGGGGGCTCAGCCCCAGCATTTT.

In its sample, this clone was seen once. CDR3 sequence (DNA): TGTGCCAGCAGTTTGGGACTAGCGGGGCGAGGAGAGCAGTTCTTC. Translation gives CASSLGLAGRGEQFF. V gene TRBV2 combines with J gene TRBJ2-1; 13 nucleotides match TRBD2. There are 15 residues in the CDR3. Trimming removed 5 bases from V and 10 bases from J; junction bases left unmatched: 8. Germline V gives CDR1 SNHLY, CDR2 FYNNEI.

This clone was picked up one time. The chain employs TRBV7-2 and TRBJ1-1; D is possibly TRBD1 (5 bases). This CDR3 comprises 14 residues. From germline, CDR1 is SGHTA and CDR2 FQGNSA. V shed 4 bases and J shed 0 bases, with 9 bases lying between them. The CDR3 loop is CASSSTAMNTEAFF. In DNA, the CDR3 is TGTGCCAGCAGCTCGACAGCGATGAACACTGAAGCTTTCTTT.

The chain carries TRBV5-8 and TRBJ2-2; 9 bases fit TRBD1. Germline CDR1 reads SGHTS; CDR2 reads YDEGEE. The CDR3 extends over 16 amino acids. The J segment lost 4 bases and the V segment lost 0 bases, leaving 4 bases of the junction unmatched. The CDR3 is CASSLGTGDPTGELFF. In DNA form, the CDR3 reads TGTGCCAGCAGCTTGGGGACAGGGGACCCCACCGGGGAGCTGTTTTTT.

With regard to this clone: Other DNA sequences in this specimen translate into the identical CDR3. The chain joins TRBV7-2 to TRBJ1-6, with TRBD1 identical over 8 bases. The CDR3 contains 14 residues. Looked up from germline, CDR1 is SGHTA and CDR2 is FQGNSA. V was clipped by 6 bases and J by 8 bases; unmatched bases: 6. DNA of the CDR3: TGTGCCAGCAGTCGGACAGGGCTCGATTCACCCCTCCACTTT. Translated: CASSRTGLDSPLHF. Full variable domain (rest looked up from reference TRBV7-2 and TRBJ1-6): GAGVSQSPSNKVTEKGKDVELRCDPISGHTALYWYRQSLGQGLEFLIYFQGNSAPDKSGLPSDRFSAERTGGSVSTLTIQRTQQEDSAVYLCASSRTGLDSPLHFGNGTRLTVT.

In nucleotides, the CDR3 is TGTGCCAGCAGCTCCGCCCGGTGGGCACTCCCGAAGGCAGATACGCAGTATTTT. Translated: CASSSARWALPKADTQYF. J is TRBJ2-3 and V is TRBV7-8; D gene unclear. This CDR3 is 18 amino acids long. With 4 bases removed from V and 4 bases from J, the gap between germline ends came to 24 bases. Germline CDR1 reads SGHVS; CDR2 reads FQNEAQ.

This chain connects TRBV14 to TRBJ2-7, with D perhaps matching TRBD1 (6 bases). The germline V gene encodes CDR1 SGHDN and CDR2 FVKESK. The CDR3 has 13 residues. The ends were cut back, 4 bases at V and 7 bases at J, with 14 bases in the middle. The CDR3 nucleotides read TGTGCCAGCAGCCTAGAAACAGGGCGGGAGCAGTACTTC. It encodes CASSLETGREQYF.

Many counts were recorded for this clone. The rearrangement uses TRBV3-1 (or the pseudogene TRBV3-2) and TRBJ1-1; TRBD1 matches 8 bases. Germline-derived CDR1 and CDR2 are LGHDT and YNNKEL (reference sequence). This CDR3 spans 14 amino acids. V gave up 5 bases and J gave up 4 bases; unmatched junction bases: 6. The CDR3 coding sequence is TGTGCCAGCAGCGCCGGACAGGGCCCCACTGAAGCTTTCTTT. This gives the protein CASSAGQGPTEAFF.

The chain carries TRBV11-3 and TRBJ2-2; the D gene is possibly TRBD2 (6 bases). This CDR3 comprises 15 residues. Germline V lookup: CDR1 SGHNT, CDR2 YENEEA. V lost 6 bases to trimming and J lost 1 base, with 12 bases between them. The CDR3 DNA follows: TGTGCCAGCAGACCGGGACTGCTGAACACCGGGGAGCTGTTTTTT. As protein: CASRPGLLNTGELFF.

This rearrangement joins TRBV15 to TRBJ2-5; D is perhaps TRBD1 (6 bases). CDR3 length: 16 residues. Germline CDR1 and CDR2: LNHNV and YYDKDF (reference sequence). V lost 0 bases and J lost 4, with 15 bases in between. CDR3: CATSRDLGGRAETQYF. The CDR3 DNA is TGTGCCACCAGCAGAGATCTAGGGGGACGGGCAGAGACCCAGTACTTC.

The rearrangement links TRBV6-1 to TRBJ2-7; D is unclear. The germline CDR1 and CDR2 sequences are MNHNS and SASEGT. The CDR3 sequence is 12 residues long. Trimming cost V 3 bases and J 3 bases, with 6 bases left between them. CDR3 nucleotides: TGTGCCAGCAGTGACCCTCGCTACGAGCAGTACGTC. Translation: CASSDPRYEQYV.

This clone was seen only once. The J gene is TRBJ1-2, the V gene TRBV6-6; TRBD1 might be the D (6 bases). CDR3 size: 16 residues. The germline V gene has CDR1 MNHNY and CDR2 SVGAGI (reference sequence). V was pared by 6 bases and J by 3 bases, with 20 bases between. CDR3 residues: CASSHQQGGSDYGYTF. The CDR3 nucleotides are TGTGCCAGCAGCCATCAACAGGGCGGGTCCGACTATGGCTACACCTTC.

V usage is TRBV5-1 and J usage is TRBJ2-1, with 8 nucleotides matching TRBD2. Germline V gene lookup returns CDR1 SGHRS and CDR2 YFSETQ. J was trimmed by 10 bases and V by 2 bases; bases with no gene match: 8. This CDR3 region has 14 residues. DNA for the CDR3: TGCGCCAGCAGCTTCGGGAGCGGGGGTGAGGAGCAGTTCTTC. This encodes CASSFGSGGEEQFF.

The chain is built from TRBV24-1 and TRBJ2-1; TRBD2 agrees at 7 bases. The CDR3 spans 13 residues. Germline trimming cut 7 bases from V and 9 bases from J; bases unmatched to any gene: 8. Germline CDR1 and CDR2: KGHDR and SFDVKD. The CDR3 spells CATSVSGGSEQFF. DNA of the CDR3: TGTGCCACCAGCGTCTCGGGGGGTAGTGAGCAGTTCTTC.

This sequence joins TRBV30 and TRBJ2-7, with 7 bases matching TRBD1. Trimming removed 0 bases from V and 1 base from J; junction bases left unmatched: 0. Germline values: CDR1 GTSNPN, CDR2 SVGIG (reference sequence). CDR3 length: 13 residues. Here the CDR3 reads CAWSVQGSYEQYV. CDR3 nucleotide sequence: TGTGCCTGGAGTGTACAGGGGTCCTACGAGCAGTACGTC.

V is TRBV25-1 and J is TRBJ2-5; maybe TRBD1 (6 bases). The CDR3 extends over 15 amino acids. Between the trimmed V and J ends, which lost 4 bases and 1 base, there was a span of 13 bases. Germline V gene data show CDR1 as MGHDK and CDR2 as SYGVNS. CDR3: CASSAGWDTQETQYF. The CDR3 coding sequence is TGTGCCAGCAGTGCGGGATGGGACACCCAAGAGACCCAGTACTTC. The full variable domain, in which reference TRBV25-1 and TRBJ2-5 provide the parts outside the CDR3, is EADIYQTPRYLVIGTGKKITLECSQTMGHDKMYWYQQDPGMELHLIHYSYGVNSTEKGDLSSESTVSRIRTEHFPLTLESARPSHTSQYLCASSAGWDTQETQYFGPGTRLLVL.

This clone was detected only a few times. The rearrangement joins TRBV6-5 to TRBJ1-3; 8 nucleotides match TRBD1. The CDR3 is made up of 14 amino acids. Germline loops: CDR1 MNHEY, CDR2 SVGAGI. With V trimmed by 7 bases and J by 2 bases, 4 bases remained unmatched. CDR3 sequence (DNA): TGTGCCAGCAATCCGACAGGGGCTGGAAACACCATATATTTT. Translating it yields CASNPTGAGNTIYF.

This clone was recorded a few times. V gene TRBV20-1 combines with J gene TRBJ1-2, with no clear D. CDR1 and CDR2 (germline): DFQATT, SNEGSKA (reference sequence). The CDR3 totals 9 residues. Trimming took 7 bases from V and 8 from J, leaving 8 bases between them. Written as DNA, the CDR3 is TGCAGTGTCCGGGAGGGCTACACCTTC. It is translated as CSVREGYTF.

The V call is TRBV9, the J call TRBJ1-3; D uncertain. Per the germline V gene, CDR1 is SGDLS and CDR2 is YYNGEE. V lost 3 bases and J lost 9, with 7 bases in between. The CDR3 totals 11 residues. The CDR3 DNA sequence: TGTGCCAGCAGCGAGAGTGGCACCATATATTTT. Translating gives CASSESGTIYF.

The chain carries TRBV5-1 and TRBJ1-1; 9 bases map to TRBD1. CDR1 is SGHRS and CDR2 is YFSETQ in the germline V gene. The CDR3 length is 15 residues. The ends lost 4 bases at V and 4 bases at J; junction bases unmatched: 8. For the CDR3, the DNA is TGCGCCAGCAGCACTAAGGGACAGGGAGTCACTGAAGCTTTCTTT. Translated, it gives CASSTKGQGVTEAFF.

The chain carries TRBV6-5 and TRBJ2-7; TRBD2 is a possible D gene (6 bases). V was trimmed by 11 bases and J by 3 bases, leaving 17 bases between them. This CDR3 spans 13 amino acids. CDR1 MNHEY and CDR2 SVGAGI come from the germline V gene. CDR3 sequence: CAATGTRYYEQYF. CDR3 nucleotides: TGTGCCGCTACCGGGACTCGCTACTACGAGCAGTACTTC.

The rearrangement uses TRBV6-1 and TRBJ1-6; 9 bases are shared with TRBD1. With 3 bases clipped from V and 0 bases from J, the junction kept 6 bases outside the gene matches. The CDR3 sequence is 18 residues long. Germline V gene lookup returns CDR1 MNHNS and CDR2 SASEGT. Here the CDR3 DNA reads TGTGCCAGCAGTGAGACGGACAGGGGTAGCTCCTATAATTCACCCCTCCACTTT. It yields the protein CASSETDRGSSYNSPLHF.

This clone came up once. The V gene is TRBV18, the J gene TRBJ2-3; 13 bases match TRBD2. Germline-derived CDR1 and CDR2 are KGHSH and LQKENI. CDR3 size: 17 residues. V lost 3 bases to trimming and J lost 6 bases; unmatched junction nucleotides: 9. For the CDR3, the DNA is TGTGCCAGCTCACCTGGGACTAGCGGGGCCCCCACGGATACGCAGTATTTT. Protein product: CASSPGTSGAPTDTQYF.